This TCR beta chain appears in the sequencing data of a study of identical twins. Points on this clonotype: What it binds is unknown.

Template switching supplied a universal primer site; unique molecular identifiers were carried on the cDNA. TCRdb itself ran the 5' RACE reads through MiXCR, one entry per CDR3 protein. The sample shows around 500,000 distinct CDR3 sequences, 14% of them seen only once. General observations from the study: Fewer insertions characterized abundant cord blood beta clonotypes, whereas memory repertoires showed none. Findings depended on cross-sectional statistics rather than tracking the same donors.

The CDR3 is 16 residues long. Looked up from germline, CDR1 is ENHRY and CDR2 is SYGVKD. The junction had 5 bases not matched to a gene; V was cut back by 2 bases and J by 4 bases. The data also belong to a second study, concerning yellow fever vaccine responses in identical twins.

The receptor comes from a woman aged 18-29 years in good health. The gene calls are TRBV10-3 and TRBJ1-5; 10 nucleotides match TRBD1. Input material: CD4+ T cells sorted from blood. CDR3 DNA sequence: TGTGCCATCAGTGAGCACGACAGGGGGCGGAATCAGCCCCAGCATTTT. It translates to CAISEHDRGRNQPQHF.